One T cell receptor (beta chain) is described in this entry. CDR1 SGHNT and CDR2 YENEEA come from the germline V gene. Between the trimmed V and J ends, which lost 3 bases and 2 bases, there was a span of 16 bases. This CDR3 spans 16 amino acids. TCRdb keeps only in-frame clones here, not all; method: immunoSEQ multiplex PCR. In the table there are more than 2,500 clones, around 40% of which are singletons. The sample belongs to a study of T cells in localized non-small cell lung cancer. This sequence joins TRBV11-3 and TRBJ2-5; possibly TRBD1 for D (7 bases). Sequencing used lung tumor tissue, obtained before any cancer treatment. The sequence was collected from a male donor aged 60 or over with stage I squamous cell lung carcinoma. Written as DNA, the CDR3 is TGTGCCAGCAGCTTGGGCCTTCAGGGGGGACAAGAGACCCAGTACTTC. It yields the protein CASSLGLQGGQETQYF.